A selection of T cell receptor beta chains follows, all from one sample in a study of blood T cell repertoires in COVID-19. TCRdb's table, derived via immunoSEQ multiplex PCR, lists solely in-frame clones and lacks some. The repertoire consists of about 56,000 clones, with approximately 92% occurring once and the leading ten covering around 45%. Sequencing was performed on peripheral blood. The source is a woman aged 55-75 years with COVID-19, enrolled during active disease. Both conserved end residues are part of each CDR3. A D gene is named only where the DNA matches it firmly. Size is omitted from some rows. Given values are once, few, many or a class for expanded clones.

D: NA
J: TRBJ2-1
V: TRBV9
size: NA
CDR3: CASSVDGRWGNEQFF
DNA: TGTGCCAGCAGCGTAGACGGGAGATGGGGGAATGAGCAGTTCTTC

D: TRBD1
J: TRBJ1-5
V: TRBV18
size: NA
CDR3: CASSLGGAGGQPQHF
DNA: TGTGCCAGCTCCCTCGGGGGGGCAGGGGGTCAGCCCCAGCATTTT

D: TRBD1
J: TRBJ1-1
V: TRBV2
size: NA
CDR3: CASSELGTANTEAFF
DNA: TGTGCCAGCAGTGAACTGGGGACAGCTAACACTGAAGCTTTCTTT

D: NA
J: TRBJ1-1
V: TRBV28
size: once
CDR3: CAERGGMNTEAFF
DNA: TGTGCCGAACGCGGGGGCATGAACACTGAAGCTTTCTTT

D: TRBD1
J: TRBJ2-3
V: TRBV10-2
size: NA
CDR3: CASSGTGVAQYF
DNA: TGCGCCAGCAGTGGGACAGGGGTTGCGCAGTATTTT

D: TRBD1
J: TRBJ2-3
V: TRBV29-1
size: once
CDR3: CSASPPTGEGTDTQYF
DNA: TGCAGCGCCAGCCCTCCGACAGGGGAAGGTACAGATACGCAGTATTTT

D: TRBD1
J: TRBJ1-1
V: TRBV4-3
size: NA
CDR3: CASSLTGVGTEAFF
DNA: TGCGCCAGCAGCCTGACAGGGGTTGGCACTGAAGCTTTCTTT

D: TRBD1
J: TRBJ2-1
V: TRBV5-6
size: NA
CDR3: CASSFPGQPKFF
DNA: TGTGCCAGCAGCTTCCCGGGACAGCCGAAGTTCTTC

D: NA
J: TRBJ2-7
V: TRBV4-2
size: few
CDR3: CASSQAEAATGHYEQYF
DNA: TGTGCCAGCAGCCAAGCTGAGGCGGCGACAGGCCACTACGAGCAGTACTTC

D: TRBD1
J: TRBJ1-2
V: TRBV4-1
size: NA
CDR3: CASSYRGQGYGYTF
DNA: TGCGCCAGCAGCTACAGGGGGCAGGGGTATGGCTACACCTTC

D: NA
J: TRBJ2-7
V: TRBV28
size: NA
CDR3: CASGPGDQIYEQYF
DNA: TGTGCCAGCGGACCAGGGGACCAGATCTACGAGCAGTACTTC

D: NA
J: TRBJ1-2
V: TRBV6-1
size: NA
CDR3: CASSDSAVYYGYTF
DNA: TGTGCCAGCAGTGACAGCGCTGTCTACTATGGCTACACCTTC

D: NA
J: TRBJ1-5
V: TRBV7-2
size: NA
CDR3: CASSLGGGRSNQPQHF
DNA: TGTGCCAGCAGCTTAGGCGGGGGGCGTAGCAATCAGCCCCAGCATTTT

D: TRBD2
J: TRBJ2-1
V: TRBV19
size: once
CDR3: CASSMGTSGANEQFF
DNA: TGTGCCAGTAGTATGGGGACTAGCGGTGCGAATGAGCAGTTCTTC

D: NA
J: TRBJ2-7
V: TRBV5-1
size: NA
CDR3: CASSLTLPRGASYEQYF
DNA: TGCGCCAGCAGCTTGACCCTACCACGGGGGGCCTCCTACGAGCAGTACTTC

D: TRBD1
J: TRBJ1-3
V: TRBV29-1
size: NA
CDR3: CSVEDGQAGGNTIYF
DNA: TGCAGCGTTGAAGACGGACAGGCCGGGGGAAACACCATATATTTT

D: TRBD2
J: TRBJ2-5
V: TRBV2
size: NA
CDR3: CASKEESGTETQYF
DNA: TGTGCCAGCAAGGAGGAGAGCGGGACGGAGACCCAGTACTTC

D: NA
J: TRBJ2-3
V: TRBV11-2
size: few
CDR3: CASSKITTDTQYF
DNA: TGTGCCAGCAGCAAGATAACAACAGATACGCAGTATTTT

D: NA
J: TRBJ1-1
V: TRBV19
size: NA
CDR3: CASSPNRDTEAFF
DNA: TGTGCCAGTAGTCCGAACAGGGACACTGAAGCTTTCTTT

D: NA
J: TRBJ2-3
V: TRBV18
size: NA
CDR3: CASSPDYTQYF
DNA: TGTGCCAGCTCACCCGACTATACGCAGTATTTT

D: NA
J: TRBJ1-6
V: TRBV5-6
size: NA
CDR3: CASSLAGGTDSPLHF
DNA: TGTGCCAGCAGCTTGGCGGGAGGGACCGATTCACCCCTCCACTTT

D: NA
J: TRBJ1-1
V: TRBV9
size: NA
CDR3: CASAGKRGTEAFF
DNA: TGTGCCAGCGCTGGGAAAAGGGGCACTGAAGCTTTCTTT

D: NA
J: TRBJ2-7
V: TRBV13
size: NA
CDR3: CASSSFSTTTYEQYF
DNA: TGTGCCAGCAGCTCTTTTTCGACAACGACCTACGAGCAGTACTTC

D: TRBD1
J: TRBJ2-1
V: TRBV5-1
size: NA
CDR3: CASSVGTGGPSNEQFF
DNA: TGCGCCAGCAGCGTAGGGACAGGGGGCCCCTCGAATGAGCAGTTCTTC

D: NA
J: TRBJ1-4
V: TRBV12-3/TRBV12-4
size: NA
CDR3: CASSPGLQGELFF
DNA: TGTGCCAGCAGTCCGGGACTTCAAGGCGAACTGTTTTTT

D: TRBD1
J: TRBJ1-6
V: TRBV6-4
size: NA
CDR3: CASSPGQGNSPLHF
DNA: TGTGCCAGCAGTCCGGGACAGGGAAATTCACCCCTCCACTTT

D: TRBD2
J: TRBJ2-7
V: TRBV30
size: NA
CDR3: CAWSAVLAGGIYEQYF
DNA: TGTGCCTGGAGCGCCGTTCTAGCGGGAGGGATCTACGAGCAGTACTTC

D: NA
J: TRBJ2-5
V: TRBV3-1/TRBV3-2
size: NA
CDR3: CASSQDQSRAWETQYF
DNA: TGTGCCAGCAGCCAAGATCAATCGCGGGCGTGGGAGACCCAGTACTTC

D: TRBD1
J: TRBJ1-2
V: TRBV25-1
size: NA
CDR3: CASSDGQGAFYGYTF
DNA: TGTGCCAGCAGTGACGGACAGGGGGCCTTCTATGGCTACACCTTC

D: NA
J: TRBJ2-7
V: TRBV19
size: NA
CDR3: CASSPEGYPTYEQYF
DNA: TGTGCCAGTAGTCCCGAGGGATACCCTACCTACGAGCAGTACTTC

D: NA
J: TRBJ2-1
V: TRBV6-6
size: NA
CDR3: CASSYSPRLPYNEQFF
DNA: TGTGCCAGCAGTTACAGTCCGCGACTACCGTACAATGAGCAGTTCTTC

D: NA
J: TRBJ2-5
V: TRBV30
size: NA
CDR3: CAWSPLGAGDEETQYF
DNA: TGTGCCTGGAGTCCCCTGGGGGCAGGAGACGAAGAGACCCAGTACTTC

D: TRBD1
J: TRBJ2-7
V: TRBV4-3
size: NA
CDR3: CASSQGPGQSYEQYF
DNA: TGCGCCAGCAGCCAAGGACCGGGACAGAGCTACGAGCAGTACTTC

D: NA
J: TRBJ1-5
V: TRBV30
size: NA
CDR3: CAWSWASNQPQHF
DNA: TGTGCCTGGAGTTGGGCGAGCAATCAGCCCCAGCATTTT

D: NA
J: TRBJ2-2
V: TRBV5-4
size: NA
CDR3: CASSLLAGTGELFF
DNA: TGTGCCAGCAGCTTGCTAGCCGGCACCGGGGAGCTGTTTTTT

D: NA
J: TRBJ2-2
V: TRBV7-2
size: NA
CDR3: CASSLAGALTGELFF
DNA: TGTGCCAGCAGCTTAGCGGGGGCCCTCACCGGGGAGCTGTTTTTT

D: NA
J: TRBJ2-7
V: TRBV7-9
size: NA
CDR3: CASSPDSSYEQYF
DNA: TGTGCCAGCAGCCCTGACTCATCCTACGAGCAGTACTTC

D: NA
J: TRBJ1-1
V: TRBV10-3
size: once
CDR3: CATPGAPNTGSNTEAFF
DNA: TGTGCCACCCCCGGGGCCCCCAACACAGGGTCGAACACTGAAGCTTTCTTT

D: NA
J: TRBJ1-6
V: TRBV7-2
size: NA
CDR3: CASSPWSREHSPLHF
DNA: TGTGCCAGCAGCCCCTGGAGCAGAGAGCATTCACCCCTCCACTTT

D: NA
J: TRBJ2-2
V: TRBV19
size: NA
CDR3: CASRTLANTGELFF
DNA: TGTGCCAGTAGAACCCTAGCGAACACCGGGGAGCTGTTTTTT

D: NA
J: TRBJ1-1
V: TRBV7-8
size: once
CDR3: CASSFGRTSAGAFF
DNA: TGTGCCAGCAGCTTTGGAAGGACCTCCGCGGGGGCTTTCTTT

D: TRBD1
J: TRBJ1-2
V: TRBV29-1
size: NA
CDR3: CSGTRVDRAGGYTF
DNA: TGCAGCGGCACCCGCGTAGACAGGGCAGGAGGCTACACCTTC

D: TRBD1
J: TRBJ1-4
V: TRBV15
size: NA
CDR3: CATSRSLWDRGDEKLFF
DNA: TGTGCCACCAGCAGATCGTTGTGGGACAGGGGGGACGAAAAACTGTTTTTT

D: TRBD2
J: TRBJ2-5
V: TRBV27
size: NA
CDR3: CASSTTSGGSGETQYF
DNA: TGTGCCAGCAGCACAACTAGCGGGGGGAGCGGTGAGACCCAGTACTTC

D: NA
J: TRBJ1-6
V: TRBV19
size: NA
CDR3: CASSIDSNSPLHF
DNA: TGTGCCAGTAGTATAGATAGCAACTCACCCCTCCACTTT

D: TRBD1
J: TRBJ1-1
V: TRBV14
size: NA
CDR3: CASSLRLQGASEAFF
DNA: TGTGCCAGCAGTCTTAGACTACAGGGGGCCAGTGAAGCTTTCTTT

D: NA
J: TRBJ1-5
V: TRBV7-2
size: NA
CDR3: CASSLDGTNQPQHF
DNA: TGTGCCAGCAGCTTAGACGGGACAAATCAGCCCCAGCATTTT

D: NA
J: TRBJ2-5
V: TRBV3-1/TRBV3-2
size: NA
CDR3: CASAVVRETQYF
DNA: TGTGCCAGCGCGGTCGTACGGGAGACCCAGTACTTC

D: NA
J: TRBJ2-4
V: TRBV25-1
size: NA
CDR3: CASSDSFIQYF
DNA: TGTGCCAGCAGTGATTCCTTTATTCAGTACTTC

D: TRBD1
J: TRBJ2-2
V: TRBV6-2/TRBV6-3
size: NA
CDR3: CASSYRTGGRTGELFF
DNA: TGTGCCAGCAGTTACAGGACAGGGGGCCGAACCGGGGAGCTGTTTTTT

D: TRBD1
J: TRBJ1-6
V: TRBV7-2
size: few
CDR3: CASSGDRSSYNSPLHF
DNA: TGTGCCAGCAGCGGGGACAGGAGCTCCTATAATTCACCCCTCCACTTT

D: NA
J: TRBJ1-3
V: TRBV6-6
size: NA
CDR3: CASSSLLGNTIYF
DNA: TGTGCCAGCAGTTCCTTACTCGGAAACACCATATATTTT

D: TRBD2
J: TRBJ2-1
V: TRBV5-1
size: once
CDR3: CASSLTSGDNEQFF
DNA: TGCGCCAGCAGCCTCACTAGCGGGGACAATGAGCAGTTCTTC

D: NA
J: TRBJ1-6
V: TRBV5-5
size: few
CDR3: CASSPNRATTLPLHF
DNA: TGTGCCAGCTCCCCGAACAGGGCGACGACCCTGCCCCTCCACTTT

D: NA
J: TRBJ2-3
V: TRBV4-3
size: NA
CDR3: CASSQVGRGKDTQYF
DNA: TGCGCCAGCAGCCAAGTGGGCAGGGGAAAAGATACGCAGTATTTT

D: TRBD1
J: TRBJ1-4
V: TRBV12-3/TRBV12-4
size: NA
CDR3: CASSLDRGGKLFF
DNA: TGTGCCAGCAGTTTAGACAGGGGTGGAAAACTGTTTTTT

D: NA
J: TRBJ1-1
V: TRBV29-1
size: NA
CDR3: CSVEDRRDVWFRNTEAFF
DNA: TGCAGCGTTGAAGATCGGAGGGATGTATGGTTCCGGAACACTGAAGCTTTCTTT